Detailed here is one T cell receptor beta chain. Its antigen is currently unknown. Produced via immunoSEQ multiplex PCR; TCRdb's table is partial and in-frame only. Of around 180,000 clones in the sample, around 87% were seen once. This record comes from a study of T cell responses to AZD1222 COVID-19 vaccine. CDR1 LNHDA and CDR2 SQIVND come from the germline V gene (reference sequence). Trimming cost V 5 bases and J 7 bases, with 11 bases left between them. CDR3 size: 13 residues. Study results and caveats: Possibly, clonal diversity was underestimated; donors were largely white British and included more females.

The V gene is TRBV19, the J gene TRBJ1-4; the D is unclear. The receptor's source is an adult in good health. Here the sequenced sample was peripheral blood, taken on day 0 of MenACWY control vaccination. CDR3 DNA: TGTGCCAGTAGTCCATTTCCCCGTGAAAAACTGTTTTTT. It translates to CASSPFPREKLFF. Together with reference TRBV19 and TRBJ1-4, the CDR3 gives the full variable domain: DGGITQSPKYLFRKEGQNVTLSCEQNLNHDAMYWYRQDPGQGLRLIYYSQIVNDFQKGDIAEGYSVSREKKESFPLTVTSAQKNPTAFYLCASSPFPREKLFFGSGTQLSVL.